This is a list of T cell receptor beta chains from one sample in a study of a mutant IDH1 vaccine in newly diagnosed glioma. The table came from immunoSEQ multiplex PCR; TCRdb's copy has only in-frame clones and leaves some out. The table has some 50,000 clones, about nine tenths seen once; the top ten hold over 2%. The sequencing used PBMCs, collected from a glioma patient treated with radiotherapy, temozolomide or both. These TCRs come from a man aged 40-55 years with glioma. CDR3s include the opening cysteine and the closing phenylalanine or tryptophan. The D gene is left open where the match is weak. Size tells how often a clone was seen (once, few, many) or the class of an expanded clone, and some rows leave it out.

J gene,clone size,V gene,D gene,CDR3 protein
TRBJ2-1,once,TRBV5-4,.,CASSLPKTGNEQFF
TRBJ2-7,.,TRBV7-2,.,CASSPNPLGIYEQYF
TRBJ2-7,few,TRBV4-3,.,CASSQDWGTAYEQYF
TRBJ2-7,.,TRBV19,TRBD1,CASSIGTGLYEQYF
TRBJ1-3,.,TRBV7-2,TRBD1,CASSFVQGNTIYF
TRBJ2-4,.,TRBV4-3,.,CASSQELATVAKNIQYF
TRBJ2-5,.,TRBV9,TRBD1,CASSDPGTGGRFAGRETQYF
TRBJ1-5,.,TRBV6-5,TRBD1,CASGLGQGTNQPQHF
TRBJ2-1,.,TRBV7-8,TRBD1,CASSTTGGRYNEQFF
TRBJ2-1,.,TRBV4-1,TRBD2,CASSQDLTSGRSNEQFF
TRBJ2-7,.,TRBV14,.,CASSRSSGSYEQYF
TRBJ1-5,.,TRBV27,TRBD1,CASSVRRTGNQPQHF
TRBJ2-6,.,TRBV14,.,CASSQPLLAGSGANVLTF
TRBJ1-4,.,TRBV7-2,.,CASSFSRDEKLFF
TRBJ1-5,.,TRBV19,.,CASGRRQPNSNQPQHF
TRBJ1-2,.,TRBV6-5,.,CASSRNSVNYGYTF
TRBJ1-5,.,TRBV18,TRBD1,CASSPGQGDVGNQPQHF
TRBJ1-6,.,TRBV6-5,.,CASTHRGSPLHF
TRBJ2-3,.,TRBV7-2,TRBD1,CASGQGSQYF
TRBJ1-4,.,TRBV28,.,CASSLSWAGEKLFF
TRBJ2-7,.,TRBV27,TRBD1,CASTRQGDFTYEQYF
TRBJ2-7,.,TRBV23-1,.,CASGPRDPPYEQYF
TRBJ2-1,.,TRBV5-1,.,CASSGQTSSNEQFF
TRBJ2-7,.,TRBV19,TRBD1,CATGQGQGYPYEQYF
TRBJ2-1,.,TRBV6-5,TRBD1,CASMRDRAPYNEQFF
TRBJ2-7,.,TRBV4-2,TRBD1,CASSQDLGTGGHEQYF
TRBJ2-7,.,TRBV7-8,TRBD2,CASSSRVVAGGPYEQYF
TRBJ2-1,few,TRBV7-9,.,CATTYGAGVGNEQFF
TRBJ1-3,once,TRBV5-1,.,CASSPTTGFSGNTIYF
TRBJ1-5,.,TRBV4-1,TRBD1,CASSHRGQGVQPQHF
TRBJ2-7,.,TRBV11-2,TRBD2,CASSPRGGSKGEQYF
TRBJ1-2,few,TRBV2,TRBD1,CASRKGQGRYGYTF
TRBJ1-1,few,TRBV29-1,.,CSVWRDKQMVNTEAFF
TRBJ1-2,.,TRBV7-9,.,CASSPLGVGGPSNYGYTF
TRBJ1-2,once,TRBV5-6,TRBD1,CASSLVGTGDAGYTF
TRBJ2-6,.,TRBV28,.,CASSLPAGANVLTF
TRBJ2-3,.,TRBV4-3,.,CASSSWSGDTQYF